This T cell receptor (beta chain) stems from a study of cytomegalovirus exposure and HLA in healthy donors. Study-level points and caveats: Analyses of presence and absence presupposed an approximately uniform sequencing depth across donors.

The germline gives CDR1 MDHEN, CDR2 SYDVKM. This CDR3 has 16 amino acids. The trim removed 5 bases at V and 1 base at J, leaving 7 bases unmatched. Notes on this clone: Its matching antigen is unknown.

With 60 Vbeta and 13 Jbeta primers, the PCR was carried out. Libraries were prepared by immunoSEQ multiplex PCR; TCRdb keeps only in-frame clonotypes and omits some of them. The sample holds around 190,000 clones, 75% to 80% seen once. There were likely unrecorded immune exposures, though donors were nominally healthy when sampled. The chain has TRBV28 and TRBJ1-2, with TRBD1 matching 10 bases. The sample consisted of PBMCs. This sequence originates from a woman aged 25 to 39 in good health and CMV-seropositive. CDR3 in DNA: TGTGCCAGCAGTCCCCCGGACAGGGGGTTTAACTATGGCTACACCTTC. It is translated as CASSPPDRGFNYGYTF.